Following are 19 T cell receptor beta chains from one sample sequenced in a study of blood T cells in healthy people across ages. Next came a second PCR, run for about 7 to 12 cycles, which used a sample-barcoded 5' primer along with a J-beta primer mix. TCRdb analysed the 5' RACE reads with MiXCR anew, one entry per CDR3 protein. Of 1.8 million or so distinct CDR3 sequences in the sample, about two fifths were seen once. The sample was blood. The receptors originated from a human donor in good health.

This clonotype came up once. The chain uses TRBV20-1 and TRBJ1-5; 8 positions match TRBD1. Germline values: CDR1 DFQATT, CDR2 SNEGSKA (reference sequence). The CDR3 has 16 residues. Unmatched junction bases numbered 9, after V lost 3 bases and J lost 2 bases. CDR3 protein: CSASSGGAIGNQPQHF. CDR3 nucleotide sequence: TGCAGTGCTAGTTCAGGGGGCGCGATTGGCAATCAGCCCCAGCATTTT.

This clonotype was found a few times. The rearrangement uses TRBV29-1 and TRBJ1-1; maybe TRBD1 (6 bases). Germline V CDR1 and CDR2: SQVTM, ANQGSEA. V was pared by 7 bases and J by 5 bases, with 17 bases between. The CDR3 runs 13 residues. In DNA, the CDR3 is TGCAGCGCCCAAAGGGCAGGGGATACTGAAGCTTTCTTT. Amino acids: CSAQRAGDTEAFF.

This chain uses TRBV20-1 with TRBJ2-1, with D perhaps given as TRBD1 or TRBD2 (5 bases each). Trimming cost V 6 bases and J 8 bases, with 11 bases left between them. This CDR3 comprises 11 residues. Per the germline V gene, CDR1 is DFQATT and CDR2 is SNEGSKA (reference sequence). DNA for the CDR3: TGCAGTGCCGCAGGGACCGATGAGCAGTTCTTC. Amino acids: CSAAGTDEQFF.

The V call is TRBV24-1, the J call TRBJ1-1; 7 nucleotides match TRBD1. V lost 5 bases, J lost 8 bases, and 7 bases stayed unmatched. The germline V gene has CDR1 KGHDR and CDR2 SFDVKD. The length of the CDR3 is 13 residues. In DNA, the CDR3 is TGTGCCACCAGTGCCAGGGACAGTACAGAAGCTTTCTTT. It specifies CATSARDSTEAFF.

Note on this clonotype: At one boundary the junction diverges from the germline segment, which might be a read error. CDR3 residues: CACSLDGLSYNEQFF. For the CDR3, the DNA is TGCGCCTGCAGCTTGGACGGTCTCTCCTACAATGAGCAGTTCTTC. V and J are TRBV5-1 and TRBJ2-1; unclear D gene. The CDR3 spans 15 residues. Germline CDR1 reads SGHRS; CDR2 reads YFSETQ.

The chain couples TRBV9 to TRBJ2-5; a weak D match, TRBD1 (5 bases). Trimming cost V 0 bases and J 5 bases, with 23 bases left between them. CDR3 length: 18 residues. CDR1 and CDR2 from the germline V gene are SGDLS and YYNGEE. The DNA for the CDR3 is TGTGCCAGCAGCGTAGCTCTGGGGCCGGGTGGTAGTAGGGAGACCCAGTACTTC. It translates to CASSVALGPGGSRETQYF.

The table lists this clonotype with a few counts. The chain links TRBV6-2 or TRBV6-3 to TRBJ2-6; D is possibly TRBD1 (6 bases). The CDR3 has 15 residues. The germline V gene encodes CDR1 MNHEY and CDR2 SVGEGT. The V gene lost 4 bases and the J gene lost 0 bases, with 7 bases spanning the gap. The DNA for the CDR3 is TGTGCCAGCAGTTGGGACAACTCTGGGGCCAACGTCCTGACTTTC. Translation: CASSWDNSGANVLTF.

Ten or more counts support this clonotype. CDR3 region: CASSYEGQGVFF. CDR3 coding DNA: TGTGCCAGCAGTTACGAGGGACAGGGGGTGTTCTTC. This chain uses TRBV6-5 with TRBJ2-1; TRBD1 agrees at 11 bases. CDR1 MNHEY and CDR2 SVGAGI come from the germline V gene. The CDR3 loop spans 12 amino acids. After removal of 2 bases from V and 15 bases from J, the junction contained 3 bases not matched to a gene.

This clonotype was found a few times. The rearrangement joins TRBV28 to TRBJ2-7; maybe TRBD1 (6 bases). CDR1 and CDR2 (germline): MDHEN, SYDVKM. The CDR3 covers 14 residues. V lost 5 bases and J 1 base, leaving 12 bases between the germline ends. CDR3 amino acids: CASSHRQASYEQYF. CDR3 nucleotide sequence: TGTGCCAGCAGTCATCGACAGGCATCCTACGAGCAGTACTTC.

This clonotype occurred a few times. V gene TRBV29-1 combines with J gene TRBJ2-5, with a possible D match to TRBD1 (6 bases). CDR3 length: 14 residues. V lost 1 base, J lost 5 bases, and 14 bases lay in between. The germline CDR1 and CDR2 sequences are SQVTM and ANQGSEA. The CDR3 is CSVEGTVAGETQYF. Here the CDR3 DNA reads TGCAGCGTTGAAGGGACAGTGGCCGGGGAGACCCAGTACTTC.

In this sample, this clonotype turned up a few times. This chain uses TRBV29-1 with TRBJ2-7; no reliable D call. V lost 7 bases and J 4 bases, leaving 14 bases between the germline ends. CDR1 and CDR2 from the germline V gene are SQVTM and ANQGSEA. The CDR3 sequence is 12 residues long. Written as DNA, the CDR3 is TGCAGCGCGAAGGTCCCACCTTACGAGCAGTACTTC. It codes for CSAKVPPYEQYF.

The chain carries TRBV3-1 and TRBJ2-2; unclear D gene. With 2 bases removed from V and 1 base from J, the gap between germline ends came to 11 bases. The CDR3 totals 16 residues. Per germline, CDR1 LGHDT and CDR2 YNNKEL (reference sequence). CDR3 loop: CASSQWASKNTGELFF. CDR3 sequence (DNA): TGTGCCAGCAGCCAATGGGCCAGTAAGAACACCGGGGAGCTGTTTTTT. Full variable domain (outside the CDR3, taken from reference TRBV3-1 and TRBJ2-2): DTAVSQTPKYLVTQMGNDKSIKCEQNLGHDTMYWYKQDSKKFLKIMFSYNNKELIINETVPNRFSPKSPDKAHLNLHINSLELGDSAVYFCASSQWASKNTGELFFGEGSRLTVL.

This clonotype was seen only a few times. This chain's CDR3 is CASSLDPGEADNEQFF. In nucleotides, the CDR3 is TGTGCCAGCAGCTTAGACCCAGGGGAAGCTGACAATGAGCAGTTCTTC. The chain employs TRBV7-2 and TRBJ2-1; a weak D match, TRBD1 (6 bases). The germline gives CDR1 SGHTA, CDR2 FQGNSA. The CDR3 is 16 residues long. Trimming took off 1 base at V and 5 bases at J, with 15 bases between the two ends.

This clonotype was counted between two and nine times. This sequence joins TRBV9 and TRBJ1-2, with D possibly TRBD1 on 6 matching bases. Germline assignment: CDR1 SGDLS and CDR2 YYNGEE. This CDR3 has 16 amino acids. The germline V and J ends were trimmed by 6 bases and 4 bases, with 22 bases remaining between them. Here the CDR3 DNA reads TGTGCCAGCACCAATCCCTTCAAACAGGGTACCTATGGCTACACCTTC. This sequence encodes CASTNPFKQGTYGYTF.

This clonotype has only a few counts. CDR3 in DNA: TGTGCCAGCAGCCCCCAATTCGGGAAGGGTATGTACAATGAGCAGTTCTTC. The encoded protein is CASSPQFGKGMYNEQFF. This rearrangement joins TRBV3-1 to TRBJ2-1; D possibly corresponds to TRBD2 (5 bases). CDR1 LGHDT and CDR2 YNNKEL come from the germline V gene (reference sequence). V lost 4 bases and J lost 4, with 20 bases in between. The CDR3 extends over 17 amino acids.

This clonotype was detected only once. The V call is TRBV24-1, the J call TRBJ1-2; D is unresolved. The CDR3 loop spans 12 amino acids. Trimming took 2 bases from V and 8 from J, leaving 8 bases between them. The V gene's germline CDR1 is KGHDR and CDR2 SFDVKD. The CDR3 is CATSDSNRGYTF. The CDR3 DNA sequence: TGTGCCACCAGTGATTCCAATCGGGGCTACACCTTC.

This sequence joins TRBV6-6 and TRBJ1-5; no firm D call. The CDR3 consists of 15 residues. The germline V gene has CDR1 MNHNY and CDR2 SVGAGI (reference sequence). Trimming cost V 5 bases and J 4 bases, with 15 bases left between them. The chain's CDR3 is CASSQTKGKNQPQHF. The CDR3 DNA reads TGTGCCAGCAGTCAAACAAAAGGGAAAAATCAGCCCCAGCATTTT.

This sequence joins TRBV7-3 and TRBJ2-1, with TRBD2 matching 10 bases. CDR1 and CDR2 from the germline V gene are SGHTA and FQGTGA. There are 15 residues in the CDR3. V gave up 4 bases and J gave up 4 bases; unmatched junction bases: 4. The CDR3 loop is CASSSGTSAYNEQFF. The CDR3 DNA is TGTGCCAGCAGCTCAGGGACTAGCGCTTACAATGAGCAGTTCTTC.

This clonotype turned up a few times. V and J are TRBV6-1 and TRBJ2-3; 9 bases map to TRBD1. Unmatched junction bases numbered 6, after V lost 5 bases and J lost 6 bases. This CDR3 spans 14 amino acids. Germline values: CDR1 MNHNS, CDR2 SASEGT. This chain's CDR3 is CASSWDRAGDTQYF. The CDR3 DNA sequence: TGTGCCAGCAGTTGGGACAGGGCTGGGGATACGCAGTATTTT.